In its sample, the clone carrying this T cell receptor (beta chain) was seen a few times. What it binds is unknown. Thyroid surgery had not been preceded by any treatment in any patient. MiXCR reprocessed the PCR reads for TCRdb. The repertoire has 30,000 to 45,000 clones, 25% to 30% of them found once; the top ten carry about a tenth. These data originate in a study of metastatic and nonmetastatic thyroid tumors. About the research overall: Where malignant and benign thyroid patients were concerned, repertoires were compared across blood and tumor or nodule tissue.

Study-wide results and caveats: Reports indicated that malignant thyroid tumors showed significantly higher TCR beta diversity than benign nodules did, in blood and tumor.

This CDR3 comprises 16 residues. Germline CDR1 and CDR2: MGHRA and YSYEKL. V shed 2 bases, J shed 0 bases, and the junction held 7 bases outside the gene matches. The V and J genes are TRBV4-1 and TRBJ2-7; 7 nucleotides line up with TRBD1. The clonotype originates from a male donor with papillary thyroid cancer or a benign thyroid nodule (not recorded which). Some clones in this sample may be carry-over from other donors' samples. Material for sequencing was blood. The CDR3 region is CASSQFQTGSSYEQYF. The CDR3, as DNA: TGCGCCAGCAGCCAATTTCAGACAGGGAGCTCCTACGAGCAGTACTTC.